This T cell receptor (beta chain) was recorded in a study of persistence of HIV-infected CD4 T cells. Cells were stimulated with overlapping HIV-1 Gag 15-mer peptides. Memory cells lacking CD40L and CD69 with high CD45RO were sorted. The immunoSEQ assay was version 4, run in survey mode. Each sample used up to roughly 1 ug genomic DNA diluted to roughly 10 ng/uL. Some clones are missing from TCRdb's copy, which holds only in-frame ones; the method was immunoSEQ multiplex PCR. The sample holds tens of thousands of clones, approximately 85% seen once. Remarks on this clone: Its cognate antigen is unknown.

J was trimmed by 3 bases and V by 4 bases; bases with no gene match: 9. The CDR3 has 15 amino acids. The germline CDR1 and CDR2 sequences are SGHDT and YYEEEE. The sequencing used CD4+ T cells sorted from PBMCs after roughly 17-hour stimulation, collected from a patient who received antiretroviral therapy. This receptor was obtained from an adult woman with HIV who was CMV-seropositive. V gene TRBV5-6 combines with J gene TRBJ2-7; 8 bases match TRBD2. CDR3 residues: CASSQFSGLVYEQYF. The CDR3 DNA is TGTGCCAGCAGCCAGTTCTCGGGACTAGTCTACGAGCAGTACTTC.